A single sample is the source of the 20 T cell receptor beta chains below, sequenced in a study of neoadjuvant nivolumab and ipilimumab in lung cancer. Data came from immunoSEQ multiplex PCR; TCRdb stores just in-frame clones and leaves some out. The sample lists about 27,000 clones, approximately 80% occurring once. The sample in question was tumor tissue, obtained after neoadjuvant nivolumab, alone or with ipilimumab, at or shortly before surgery. These receptors all stem from an adult with non-small cell lung cancer.

This sequence joins TRBV20-1 and TRBJ2-1; no clear D. Trimming took 3 bases from V and 10 from J, leaving 10 bases between them. Germline CDR1 and CDR2: DFQATT and SNEGSKA (reference sequence). The CDR3 runs 11 residues. The CDR3 bases are TGCAGTGCTAGCTTCGCAAGGGAGCAGTTCTTC. It codes for CSASFAREQFF.

This chain's CDR3 is CASSLVEGNEQYF. In DNA, the CDR3 is TGCGCCAGCAGCTTGGTGGAGGGGAACGAGCAGTACTTC. The chain uses TRBV5-1 and TRBJ2-7; the D gene is possibly TRBD2 (6 bases). The germline V gene encodes CDR1 SGHRS and CDR2 YFSETQ. CDR3 size: 13 residues. Trimming shortened V by 0 bases and J by 5 bases, and 9 bases separated the two germline ends.

The gene calls are TRBV29-1 and TRBJ1-2, with 8 positions matching TRBD1. CDR3 length equals 13 residues. Germline V gene lookup returns CDR1 SQVTM and CDR2 ANQGSEA. V trimming: 7 bases; J trimming: 10 bases; junction bases outside the gene matches: 14. The DNA for the CDR3 is TGCAGCGCCCGCAAAGACAGGGGCGGGACCTACACCTTC. Protein sequence: CSARKDRGGTYTF.

The V and J genes are TRBV9 and TRBJ1-6; D gene uncertain. The CDR3 covers 13 residues. Germline V CDR1 and CDR2: SGDLS, YYNGEE. V lost 0 bases and J lost 9, with 7 bases in between. The CDR3 sequence is CASSVGGGSPLHF. CDR3 nucleotide sequence: TGTGCCAGCAGCGTAGGGGGAGGTTCACCCCTCCACTTT.

The chain joins TRBV30 to TRBJ1-2; 11 bases map to TRBD1. V gave up 3 bases and J gave up 8 bases; unmatched junction bases: 11. The CDR3 loop spans 15 amino acids. CDR1 is GTSNPN and CDR2 is SVGIG in the germline V gene (reference sequence). CDR3 region: CAWRGQGGKIGGYTF. CDR3 in DNA: TGTGCCTGGAGGGGACAGGGGGGAAAGATCGGGGGCTACACCTTC.

The chain links TRBV7-9 to TRBJ2-1; D gene uncertain. CDR1 SEHNR and CDR2 FQNEAQ come from the germline V gene (reference sequence). The CDR3 extends over 12 amino acids. Deletions cut 0 bases from V and 7 bases from J, with 4 bases between. The chain's CDR3 is CASSLASNEQFF. The CDR3 coding sequence is TGTGCCAGCAGCTTAGCGTCAAATGAGCAGTTCTTC.

The CDR3 nucleotides read TGCGCCAGCAGTCGTGGGGGCACTGAAGCTTTCTTT. It specifies CASSRGGTEAFF. The rearrangement links TRBV10-1 to TRBJ1-1, with D maybe TRBD1 (5 bases). CDR3 length equals 12 residues. Germline V lookup: CDR1 WNHNN, CDR2 SYGVQD (reference sequence). V shed 5 bases and J shed 4 bases, with 8 bases lying between them.

This clone was observed a handful of times. This chain uses TRBV7-8 with TRBJ1-1; tentatively, D is TRBD1 (5 bases). The CDR3 has 12 residues. V dropped 10 bases and J dropped 11 bases, with 20 bases sitting between them. Per the germline V gene, CDR1 is SGHVS and CDR2 is FQNEAQ. CDR3 sequence: CATQGDRREAFF. In DNA, the CDR3 is TGTGCCACCCAAGGGGACCGTAGAGAGGCTTTCTTT.

This chain joins TRBV2 and TRBJ2-3; D uncertain. Per germline, CDR1 SNHLY and CDR2 FYNNEI. V was trimmed by 2 bases and J by 3 bases, leaving 0 bases between them. This CDR3 has 11 residues. CDR3 sequence: CASSETDTQYF. The CDR3 DNA reads TGTGCCAGCAGTGAAACAGATACGCAGTATTTT.

The chain has TRBV9 and TRBJ1-1, with 7 nucleotides matching TRBD1. Looked up from germline, CDR1 is SGDLS and CDR2 is YYNGEE. Trimming cost V 0 bases and J 1 base; bases outside gene matches: 3. CDR3 length: 15 amino acids. The CDR3 nucleotides read TGTGCCAGCAGCGTAGCTGGGACAGAGAACACTGAAGCTTTCTTT. This codes for CASSVAGTENTEAFF.

The DNA for the CDR3 is TGCAGCGTTGAGGGTACCAGCATCTCTGAAGCTTTCTTT. Protein sequence: CSVEGTSISEAFF. This chain links TRBV29-1 with TRBJ1-1; D is undetermined. The CDR3 extends over 13 amino acids. With 3 bases removed from V and 6 bases from J, the gap between germline ends came to 14 bases. CDR1 SQVTM and CDR2 ANQGSEA come from the germline V gene.

CDR3 DNA: TGTGCCAGCAGCTTTAGCGGGGCCAGCACAGATACGCAGTATTTT. It translates to CASSFSGASTDTQYF. The chain uses TRBV5-4 and TRBJ2-3; 8 bases are shared with TRBD2. Germline-derived CDR1 and CDR2 are SGHNT and YYREEE (reference sequence). The V gene end was trimmed by 2 bases and the J gene end by 0 bases; junction bases not matched to a gene: 2. The CDR3 covers 15 residues.

The gene calls are TRBV6-4 and TRBJ2-3; maybe TRBD2 (6 bases). V was pared by 8 bases and J by 2 bases, with 11 bases between. CDR1 and CDR2 from the germline V gene are MRHNA and SNTAGT. The CDR3 totals 13 residues. DNA of the CDR3: TGTGCCAGCGGGGCGGGGCACACAGATACGCAGTATTTT. This codes for CASGAGHTDTQYF.

J is TRBJ2-5 and V is TRBV30, with 10 bases matching TRBD2. V lost 4 bases, J lost 1 base, and 3 bases stayed unmatched. CDR1 is GTSNPN and CDR2 is SVGIG in the germline V gene (reference sequence). The CDR3 runs 14 residues. The CDR3 nucleotides are TGTGCCTGGACCAGCGGGGGGGCCCAAGAGACCCAGTACTTC. This codes for CAWTSGGAQETQYF.

This clone was seen only once. This sequence joins TRBV2 and TRBJ1-1; D perhaps matches TRBD1 (5 bases). Trimming took 3 bases from V and 5 from J, leaving 7 bases between them. Germline V CDR1 and CDR2: SNHLY, FYNNEI. This CDR3 comprises 12 residues. The CDR3 here is CASSEGGTEAFF. The DNA for the CDR3 is TGTGCCAGCAGTGAGGGGGGGACTGAAGCTTTCTTT.

The gene calls are TRBV5-1 and TRBJ2-7; a weak D match, TRBD1 (5 bases). This CDR3 contains 16 residues. Trimming cost V 0 bases and J 3 bases, with 16 bases left between them. CDR1 is SGHRS, CDR2 YFSETQ, per germline. CDR3 loop: CASSLGSGWENYEQYF. The CDR3, as DNA: TGCGCCAGCAGCTTGGGGTCAGGGTGGGAAAACTACGAGCAGTACTTC.

The chain uses TRBV10-3 and TRBJ1-1; the match to TRBD1 covers 9 bases. Germline V gives CDR1 ENHRY, CDR2 SYGVKD. After removal of 6 bases from V and 5 bases from J, the junction contained 10 bases not matched to a gene. The CDR3 sequence is 15 residues long. As DNA, the CDR3 is TGTGCCATCAGCGGGACAGGGCAAAGGGGGACTGAAGCTTTCTTT. This translates into CAISGTGQRGTEAFF.

The sample holds one count of this clone. V gene TRBV5-1 combines with J gene TRBJ1-1, with 7 bases fitting TRBD1. The CDR3 has 16 amino acids. CDR1 and CDR2 (germline): SGHRS, YFSETQ. V lost 0 bases to trimming and J lost 1 base; unmatched junction nucleotides: 6. CDR3 sequence: CASSLAPQGTNTEAFF. The CDR3 nucleotides read TGCGCCAGCAGCTTGGCCCCACAGGGGACGAACACTGAAGCTTTCTTT.

The chain uses TRBV9 and TRBJ2-1; 7 bases match TRBD1. With 6 bases clipped from V and 0 bases from J, the junction kept 3 bases outside the gene matches. Germline V gives CDR1 SGDLS, CDR2 YYNGEE. The CDR3 runs to 14 residues. CDR3 region: CASTRDSSYNEQFF. In nucleotides, the CDR3 is TGTGCCAGCACCAGGGACAGCTCCTACAATGAGCAGTTCTTC.

The rearrangement uses TRBV28 and TRBJ1-4; D is undetermined. Germline lookup yields CDR1 MDHEN and CDR2 SYDVKM. The V gene lost 8 bases and the J gene lost 8 bases, with 15 bases spanning the gap. The CDR3 totals 13 residues. The chain's CDR3 is CASCPPEREKLFF. CDR3 nucleotide sequence: TGTGCCAGCTGTCCCCCAGAGCGGGAAAAACTGTTTTTT.